A single sample gave rise to the 29 T cell receptor beta chains below, sequenced in a study of CD8 T cells in Susac syndrome. The RNA input was about 0.5 to 1 ug, and it was reverse transcribed with random hexamers. TCRdb re-called the immunoSEQ multiplex PCR reads through MiXCR, storing one row per CDR3 protein. The repertoire holds fewer than 200,000 distinct CDR3 sequences, with 90% to 95% as singletons. Sequencing was done on a sample of CD4+ T cells from PBMCs. Receptor source: a human donor in good health.

In this sample, this clonotype turned up once. The chain combines TRBV28 with TRBJ2-7; D is unclear. The CDR3 is 14 residues long. V lost 5 bases and J 9 bases, leaving 20 bases between the germline ends. Germline V gives CDR1 MDHEN, CDR2 SYDVKM. Written as DNA, the CDR3 is TGTGCCAGCAGTCCTCGTCACTCCCCTCTCTGGCAGTACTTC. This translates into CASSPRHSPLWQYF.

V and J are TRBV6-6 and TRBJ2-5; D is uncertain. Germline V lookup: CDR1 MNHNY, CDR2 SVGAGI (reference sequence). Trimming removed 2 bases from V and 5 bases from J, with 9 bases in between. This CDR3 is built from 13 residues. CDR3 in amino acids: CASSYGQRETQYF. The CDR3, as DNA: TGTGCCAGCAGTTACGGTCAGAGGGAGACCCAGTACTTC.

V and J are TRBV5-1 and TRBJ2-2; possibly TRBD2 for D (6 bases). The V end lost 5 bases, the J end lost 3 bases, and 14 bases lay between the germline ends. The germline gives CDR1 SGHRS, CDR2 YFSETQ. CDR3 size: 15 residues. This CDR3 is CASRAGQGHTGELFF. The CDR3 DNA reads as TGCGCCAGCAGGGCGGGGCAGGGACACACCGGGGAGCTGTTTTTT.

V usage is TRBV9 and J usage is TRBJ1-6; maybe TRBD1 (5 bases). This CDR3 has 16 amino acids. Germline V CDR1 and CDR2: SGDLS, YYNGEE. V dropped 0 bases and J dropped 8 bases, with 15 bases sitting between them. The CDR3 DNA follows: TGTGCCAGCAGCGTAGACCAGACAGTGGGATATTCACCCCTCCACTTT. Its translation is CASSVDQTVGYSPLHF.

V gene TRBV13 combines with J gene TRBJ1-1; tentatively, D is TRBD1 (6 bases). Germline CDR1 is PRHDT and CDR2 is FYEKMQ (reference sequence). The V gene lost 5 bases and the J gene lost 5 bases, with 21 bases spanning the gap. This CDR3 has 16 residues. This CDR3 reads CASSNTQWGGGTEAFF. CDR3 sequence (DNA): TGTGCCAGCAGCAACACCCAGTGGGGAGGGGGAACTGAAGCTTTCTTT.

In this sample, this clonotype turned up once. The rearrangement uses TRBV9 and TRBJ1-2; no definite D call. With 2 bases removed from V and 4 bases from J, the gap between germline ends came to 9 bases. This CDR3 comprises 13 residues. CDR1 and CDR2 (germline): SGDLS, YYNGEE. In DNA form, the CDR3 reads TGTGCCAGCAGCGTTGGGCAGACCTATGGCTACACCTTC. Its translation is CASSVGQTYGYTF.

The chain has TRBV5-8 and TRBJ1-6, with no clear D. Trimming took 0 bases from V and 7 from J, leaving 5 bases between them. This CDR3 contains 13 residues. Germline values: CDR1 SGHTS, CDR2 YDEGEE. DNA for the CDR3: TGTGCCAGCAGCTTGGACGGCAATTCACCCCTCCACTTT. Its translation: CASSLDGNSPLHF.

The DNA of the CDR3 is TGTGCCATCAGCGCTTTAGGGGGGAATTCACCCCTCCACTTT. It encodes CAISALGGNSPLHF. The V and J genes are TRBV10-3 and TRBJ1-6; TRBD1 might be the D (6 bases). Germline-derived CDR1 and CDR2 are ENHRY and SYGVKD. Trimming stripped 6 bases from V and 7 bases from J, with 13 bases between. The CDR3 is made up of 14 amino acids.

This clonotype occurred once. The chain links TRBV6-1 to TRBJ2-7; 16 positions agree with TRBD2. This CDR3 contains 20 residues. V lost 5 bases to trimming and J lost 0 bases; unmatched junction nucleotides: 13. Per germline, CDR1 MNHNS and CDR2 SASEGT. Here the CDR3 reads CASSQTGPGLAGGFSYEQYF. The CDR3 DNA reads TGTGCCAGCAGTCAAACCGGCCCGGGACTAGCGGGGGGGTTCTCCTACGAGCAGTACTTC.

The rearrangement joins TRBV15 to TRBJ2-2; a weak D match, TRBD2 (6 bases). Deletions cut 0 bases from V and 5 bases from J, with 7 bases between. The CDR3 covers 14 residues. Germline CDR1 is LNHNV and CDR2 is YYDKDF (reference sequence). CDR3 sequence reads: CATSRDRGTGELFF. The DNA of the CDR3 is TGTGCCACCAGCAGAGATCGGGGGACCGGGGAGCTGTTTTTT.

This chain joins TRBV29-1 and TRBJ1-4, with D tentatively TRBD1 (6 bases). Trimming removed 7 bases at V and 4 bases at J, with 10 bases between. Germline V gene sequence: CDR1 SQVTM, CDR2 ANQGSEA. This CDR3 spans 12 amino acids. CDR3 DNA: TGCAGCGGTGGACAGCTTAATGAAAAACTGTTTTTT. Amino acids: CSGGQLNEKLFF.

The chain joins TRBV25-1 to TRBJ2-7; D not resolved. The CDR3 has 14 residues. The germline gives CDR1 MGHDK, CDR2 SYGVNS. V was clipped by 6 bases and J by 5 bases, with 17 bases between them. The CDR3 reads CASSEVRISHEQYF. CDR3 bases: TGTGCCAGCAGCGAGGTCCGAATATCCCACGAGCAGTACTTC.

The genes are TRBV18 and TRBJ1-5; D may be TRBD1 (5 bases). The germline gives CDR1 KGHSH, CDR2 LQKENI. CDR3 length: 14 amino acids. Trimming removed 2 bases from V and 5 bases from J, with 10 bases in between. The chain's CDR3 is CASSPTRDDQPQHF. For the CDR3, the DNA is TGTGCCAGCTCACCAACCAGGGATGATCAGCCCCAGCATTTT.

The J gene is TRBJ1-4, the V gene TRBV18; the D is unclear. The CDR3 totals 15 residues. V was trimmed by 6 bases and J by 0 bases, leaving 11 bases between them. Germline V gene lookup returns CDR1 KGHSH and CDR2 LQKENI. DNA for the CDR3: TGTGCCAGCTCCGGCGACACGGCAACTAATGAAAAACTGTTTTTT. It specifies CASSGDTATNEKLFF.

This clonotype showed up just once. The genes are TRBV28 and TRBJ2-7, with TRBD2 as a possible D gene (6 bases). V lost 6 bases to trimming and J lost 9 bases, with 21 bases between them. The CDR3 sequence is 14 residues long. Germline-derived CDR1 and CDR2 are MDHEN and SYDVKM. The CDR3 DNA follows: TGTGCCAGCAGCTCTTCCGGGACTCAAAGGTCGCAGTACGTC. It is translated as CASSSSGTQRSQYV.

Comment on this clonotype: The conserved phenylalanine or tryptophan is not found at the CDR3 terminus, so this likely reflects a read error. The chain is built from TRBV24-1 and TRBJ2-6; possibly TRBD1 for D (6 bases). The V gene's germline CDR1 is KGHDR and CDR2 SFDVKD. The V gene lost 5 bases and the J gene lost 4 bases, with 14 bases spanning the gap. CDR3 size: 16 residues. The CDR3: CATSGAGQGGANVLTL. CDR3 bases: TGTGCCACCAGTGGGGCCGGGCAGGGGGGGGCCAACGTCCTGACTCTC.

J is TRBJ1-1 and V is TRBV3-1; 10 nucleotides match TRBD1. The germline CDR1 and CDR2 sequences are LGHDT and YNNKEL (reference sequence). CDR3 length equals 13 residues. J was trimmed by 6 bases and V by 5 bases; bases with no gene match: 3. The CDR3 loop reads CASSFGTGAEAFF. The CDR3 nucleotides are TGTGCCAGCAGCTTTGGGACAGGGGCTGAAGCTTTCTTT.

This clonotype was detected only once. The chain links TRBV4-1 to TRBJ1-6, with TRBD1 matching 9 bases. Losses at the gene ends were 0 bases for V and 11 bases for J; bases not matched to a gene: 8. CDR1 and CDR2 from the germline V gene are MGHRA and YSYEKL. The CDR3 has 16 residues. DNA of the CDR3: TGCGCCAGCAGCCAAGACCCGACAGGGGGTAAGGCACCCCTCCACTTT. Its translation: CASSQDPTGGKAPLHF.

The genes are TRBV28 and TRBJ1-5, with D perhaps matching TRBD1 (5 bases). Germline V CDR1 and CDR2: MDHEN, SYDVKM. Trimming took 6 bases from V and 3 from J, leaving 15 bases between them. The CDR3 has 15 residues. For the CDR3, the DNA is TGTGCCAGCAGCCGAAACGGGGGAGTCAATCAGCCCCAGCATTTT. Translated, it gives CASSRNGGVNQPQHF.

This clonotype was counted a single time. The chain is built from TRBV9 and TRBJ2-7; D is uncertain. The V end was cut by 1 base, the J end by 1 base, with 12 bases between. There are 15 residues in the CDR3. Germline CDR1 and CDR2: SGDLS and YYNGEE. The CDR3 protein is CASSVLGGSSYEQYF. The CDR3 DNA sequence: TGTGCCAGCAGCGTACTGGGCGGTAGTTCCTACGAGCAGTACTTC.

This chain links TRBV20-1 with TRBJ2-1, with 7 bases matching TRBD2. This CDR3 spans 12 amino acids. Trimming at V came to 5 bases and at J to 8 bases, leaving 6 bases not matched to a gene. Germline CDR1 and CDR2: DFQATT and SNEGSKA (reference sequence). CDR3 DNA: TGCAGTGCTTCCCCGGCGGGGGATGAGCAGTTCTTC. As protein: CSASPAGDEQFF.

The rearrangement joins TRBV6-5 to TRBJ2-1; 8 bases match TRBD1. From germline, CDR1 is MNHEY and CDR2 SVGAGI. J was trimmed by 14 bases and V by 6 bases; bases with no gene match: 18. There are 15 residues in the CDR3. For the CDR3, the DNA is TGTGCCAGCAGGGAATCCAGGACAGGGCTGGAAGGAAAGTTCTTC. Protein product: CASRESRTGLEGKFF.

This rearrangement joins TRBV5-5 to TRBJ1-5; weak D call: TRBD1 (6 bases). CDR3 length: 16 residues. From germline, CDR1 is SGHKS and CDR2 YYEKEE (reference sequence). Trimming removed 4 bases at V and 0 bases at J, with 14 bases between. Written as DNA, the CDR3 is TGTGCCAGCAGCCCTGGACAGATTCATAGCAATCAGCCCCAGCATTTT. Protein: CASSPGQIHSNQPQHF.

This rearrangement joins TRBV6-6 to TRBJ2-7; D is possibly TRBD2 (5 bases). The CDR3 is 13 amino acids. Germline CDR1 is MNHNY and CDR2 is SVGAGI (reference sequence). V was pared by 4 bases and J by 4 bases, with 11 bases between. The CDR3 DNA reads as TGTGCCAGCAGTTCCCGGGGAGTGTACGAGCAGTACTTC. Protein sequence: CASSSRGVYEQYF.

The chain joins TRBV20-1 to TRBJ2-4; 10 bases agree with TRBD1. Germline CDR1 and CDR2: DFQATT and SNEGSKA (reference sequence). The CDR3 is made up of 12 amino acids. J gave up 10 bases and V 5 bases, and 5 bases lay outside the gene matches. In DNA, the CDR3 is TGCAGTGCTCCTGGACAGGGGGGTATTCAGTACTTC. This codes for CSAPGQGGIQYF.

The rearrangement uses TRBV5-1 and TRBJ1-2; D remains ambiguous. This CDR3 has 13 amino acids. Germline V gene data show CDR1 as SGHRS and CDR2 as YFSETQ. Trimming pared 3 bases from V and 7 bases from J, leaving 13 bases between. The CDR3 spells CASSSTPTGGYTF. CDR3 coding DNA: TGCGCCAGCAGCTCGACCCCCACCGGTGGCTACACCTTC.

The chain employs TRBV20-1 and TRBJ1-1, with 12 bases that match TRBD1. The length of the CDR3 is 14 residues. With V trimmed by 6 bases and J by 5 bases, 7 bases remained unmatched. CDR1 is DFQATT and CDR2 is SNEGSKA in the germline V gene (reference sequence). This chain's CDR3 is CSAYPGQGATEAFF. The CDR3 nucleotides are TGCAGTGCCTATCCGGGACAGGGGGCGACTGAAGCTTTCTTT.

J is TRBJ2-4 and V is TRBV12-3 or TRBV12-4; D might be TRBD2 (6 bases). V lost 2 bases and J lost 8, with 7 bases in between. This CDR3 region has 12 residues. This CDR3 reads CASSLWGDIQYF. As DNA, the CDR3 is TGTGCCAGCAGTTTATGGGGGGACATTCAGTACTTC.

The chain recombines TRBV20-1 with TRBJ2-3; D is uncertain. The length of the CDR3 is 15 residues. Germline lookup yields CDR1 DFQATT and CDR2 SNEGSKA (reference sequence). V shed 1 base and J shed 2 bases, with 13 bases lying between them. CDR3: CSARAPATNTDTQYF. The CDR3 nucleotides are TGCAGTGCTAGAGCCCCAGCTACCAACACAGATACGCAGTATTTT.